These 13 T cell receptor beta chains were sequenced from one sample in a study of T cell changes during pregnancy in multiple sclerosis. Clones were sequenced by immunoSEQ multiplex PCR, and TCRdb holds only the in-frame ones, with some missing. The sample holds about 35,000 clones, 93% seen once. The sample consisted of CD4+ T cells from peripheral blood mononuclear cells, taken in the first trimester of pregnancy. The receptors come from a female donor with multiple sclerosis, enrolled in a pregnancy study.

This sequence joins TRBV6-1 and TRBJ1-5, with 8 bases matching TRBD1. The CDR3 contains 15 residues. V gave up 3 bases and J gave up 3 bases; unmatched junction bases: 4. CDR1 and CDR2 (germline): MNHNS, SASEGT. CDR3 loop: CASSDGQGHNQPQHF. The CDR3 region has the DNA TGTGCCAGCAGTGATGGACAGGGACACAATCAGCCCCAGCATTTT.

The chain's CDR3 is CASSLSGGPEQYF. The CDR3 DNA reads TGTGCCAGCAGCTTATCGGGAGGGCCCGAGCAGTACTTC. The chain combines TRBV11-2 with TRBJ2-7; 8 bases match TRBD2. CDR1 and CDR2 (germline): SGHAT, FQNNGV. This CDR3 comprises 13 residues. V trimming: 2 bases; J trimming: 6 bases; junction bases outside the gene matches: 3.

The gene calls are TRBV28 and TRBJ1-4; the D gene is possibly TRBD1 (6 bases). Looked up from germline, CDR1 is MDHEN and CDR2 is SYDVKM. V was clipped by 4 bases and J by 3 bases, with 9 bases between them. The CDR3 has 14 amino acids. CDR3 region: CASSYRVPNEKLFF. Here the CDR3 DNA reads TGTGCCAGCAGTTACAGGGTACCTAATGAAAAACTGTTTTTT.

This chain joins TRBV27 and TRBJ1-5; tentatively, D is TRBD1 (5 bases). The CDR3 is 15 residues long. The germline gives CDR1 MNHEY, CDR2 SMNVEV (reference sequence). Trimming cost V 9 bases and J 3 bases, with 18 bases left between them. CDR3 coding DNA: TGTGCCAGTCACAACCCCACAGGATTCAATCAGCCCCAGCATTTT. It specifies CASHNPTGFNQPQHF.

This chain links TRBV2 with TRBJ2-2, with 7 nucleotides matching TRBD1. J gave up 5 bases and V 0 bases, and 9 bases lay outside the gene matches. There are 17 residues in the CDR3. Looked up from germline, CDR1 is SNHLY and CDR2 is FYNNEI. CDR3 sequence reads: CASSEARAGGRTGELFF. In nucleotides, the CDR3 is TGTGCCAGCAGTGAAGCGCGGGCAGGGGGTAGGACCGGGGAGCTGTTTTTT.

V is TRBV27 and J is TRBJ2-3, with no clear D. CDR3 length: 13 amino acids. Trimming cost V 6 bases and J 3 bases, with 10 bases left between them. In germline, CDR1 is MNHEY, CDR2 SMNVEV (reference sequence). The CDR3 loop reads CASRIIGTDTQYF. DNA for the CDR3: TGTGCCAGCAGGATCATCGGTACAGATACGCAGTATTTT.

The chain combines TRBV6-4 with TRBJ1-1; no clear D gene. With 2 bases removed from V and 4 bases from J, the gap between germline ends came to 8 bases. Looked up from germline, CDR1 is MRHNA and CDR2 is SNTAGT. The length of the CDR3 is 13 residues. The CDR3 bases are TGTGCCAGCAGTGACGAGGGAGGCACTGAAGCTTTCTTT. It translates to CASSDEGGTEAFF.

The V call is TRBV20-1, the J call TRBJ2-1; the D gene is possibly TRBD1 (6 bases). Germline CDR1 reads DFQATT; CDR2 reads SNEGSKA (reference sequence). This CDR3 spans 11 amino acids. Trimming took 6 bases from V and 7 from J, leaving 10 bases between them. The CDR3 spells CSAARGNEQFF. The CDR3 nucleotides are TGCAGTGCCGCGAGGGGGAATGAGCAGTTCTTC.

V and J are TRBV4-2 and TRBJ2-2; 7 nucleotides match TRBD1. V dropped 5 bases and J dropped 4; count of bases not matched to a gene: 4. This CDR3 has 14 amino acids. The germline V gene encodes CDR1 LGHNA and CDR2 YNFKEQ. CDR3: CASSSSGGTGELFF. The CDR3 DNA is TGTGCCAGCAGCTCCTCAGGGGGCACCGGGGAGCTGTTTTTT.

The genes are TRBV5-1 and TRBJ2-4; D is unclear. The V end was cut by 4 bases, the J end by 8 bases, with 13 bases between. Germline CDR1 is SGHRS and CDR2 is YFSETQ. The CDR3 sequence is 13 residues long. The DNA of the CDR3 is TGCGCCAGCAGCCAGCCAGGTACGGACATTCAGTACTTC. Its translation is CASSQPGTDIQYF.

This sequence joins TRBV7-6 and TRBJ1-2, with D uncertain. The V end lost 2 bases, the J end lost 8 bases, and 12 bases lay between the germline ends. This CDR3 is built from 13 residues. Germline-derived CDR1 and CDR2 are SGHVS and FNYEAQ. CDR3 nucleotide sequence: TGTGCCAGCAGCTTACCCCCCACCGAGGGCTACACCTTC. It yields the protein CASSLPPTEGYTF.

The chain links TRBV5-1 to TRBJ2-1; 7 bases line up with TRBD1. Germline V gene sequence: CDR1 SGHRS, CDR2 YFSETQ. This CDR3 contains 14 residues. Trimming removed 4 bases from V and 7 bases from J; junction bases left unmatched: 8. Here the CDR3 reads CASSPDRWGNEQFF. CDR3 nucleotide sequence: TGCGCCAGCAGCCCGGACAGGTGGGGAAATGAGCAGTTCTTC.

The chain links TRBV5-5 to TRBJ2-7; unclear D gene. Germline-derived CDR1 and CDR2 are SGHKS and YYEKEE (reference sequence). This CDR3 is built from 16 residues. Trimming stripped 4 bases from V and 0 bases from J, with 17 bases between. As DNA, the CDR3 is TGTGCCAGCAGCCAATTCTCGCAGGTCAGCTCCTACGAGCAGTACTTC. It is translated as CASSQFSQVSSYEQYF.